Listed here are 5 T cell receptor beta chains from one sample, sequenced in a study of T cells in localized non-small cell lung cancer. TCRdb's table, derived via immunoSEQ multiplex PCR, lists solely in-frame clones and lacks some. This sample has roughly 40,000 clones, with under 90% found just once. This sample comprised peripheral blood mononuclear cells, obtained before any cancer treatment. These receptor sequences come from a male donor aged 60 or over with stage II lung adenocarcinoma.

CDR3 amino acids: CASSVIRGNTEAFF. CDR3 nucleotides: TGTGCCAGCAGCGTCATCAGGGGAAACACTGAAGCTTTCTTT. The rearrangement uses TRBV9 and TRBJ1-1, with TRBD1 as a possible D gene (6 bases). The CDR3 has 14 residues. Germline CDR1 is SGDLS and CDR2 is YYNGEE. Between the trimmed V and J ends, which lost 2 bases and 2 bases, there was a span of 10 bases.

V usage is TRBV30 and J usage is TRBJ2-1; no definite D call. Germline assignment: CDR1 GTSNPN and CDR2 SVGIG (reference sequence). The CDR3 is 12 residues long. V was cut by 3 bases and J by 7 bases, with 10 bases left in between. The CDR3 loop is CAWRRDWNEQFF. CDR3 bases: TGTGCCTGGAGGCGAGACTGGAATGAGCAGTTCTTC.

V gene TRBV6-5 combines with J gene TRBJ2-1; 7 bases are a match to TRBD2. Germline V gives CDR1 MNHEY, CDR2 SVGAGI. Unmatched junction bases numbered 9, after V lost 8 bases and J lost 8 bases. This CDR3 is 13 amino acids long. CDR3 sequence: CASSRLAIDEQFF. The CDR3 DNA is TGTGCCAGCTCCCGACTAGCTATAGATGAGCAGTTCTTC.

This clone was counted once. The chain is built from TRBV19 and TRBJ2-1; 7 nucleotides line up with TRBD2. CDR3 length equals 15 residues. The germline gives CDR1 LNHDA, CDR2 SQIVND (reference sequence). Germline trimming cut 7 bases from V and 3 bases from J; bases unmatched to any gene: 9. The CDR3 loop is CASKGTGGNYNEQFF. The CDR3, as DNA: TGTGCCAGTAAAGGTACGGGAGGAAACTACAATGAGCAGTTCTTC. Full variable domain (outside the CDR3, taken from reference TRBV19 and TRBJ2-1): DGGITQSPKYLFRKEGQNVTLSCEQNLNHDAMYWYRQDPGQGLRLIYYSQIVNDFQKGDIAEGYSVSREKKESFPLTVTSAQKNPTAFYLCASKGTGGNYNEQFFGPGTRLTVL.

The chain is built from TRBV9 and TRBJ2-3, with 8 bases identical to TRBD2. The CDR3 runs 16 residues. The germline V gene has CDR1 SGDLS and CDR2 YYNGEE. V was pared by 2 bases and J by 1 base, with 6 bases of the junction left unmatched. This CDR3 is CASSVNSGIRTDTQYF. CDR3 nucleotides: TGTGCCAGCAGCGTCAATAGCGGGATTCGCACAGATACGCAGTATTTT.